These 13 T cell receptor beta chains were sequenced from one sample in a study of blood T cell repertoires in COVID-19. Clones were sequenced by immunoSEQ multiplex PCR, and TCRdb holds only the in-frame ones, with some missing. The sample shows hundreds of thousands of clones, 80% to 95% of them seen only once. The sequenced material came from peripheral blood. Source of these receptors: a man in his 60s with COVID-19, enrolled during active disease.

V gene TRBV9 combines with J gene TRBJ2-3; possible D gene TRBD2, 5 bases. The V gene's germline CDR1 is SGDLS and CDR2 YYNGEE. The CDR3 totals 16 residues. V lost 4 bases and J lost 2, with 17 bases in between. The chain's CDR3 is CASSSRRVLDTDTQYF. The CDR3 DNA sequence: TGTGCCAGCAGCTCCAGGCGGGTCCTTGACACAGATACGCAGTATTTT.

The V call is TRBV18, the J call TRBJ1-1, with 8 bases lining up with TRBD1. Trimming at V came to 3 bases and at J to 3 bases, leaving 18 bases not matched to a gene. CDR3 length equals 19 residues. CDR1 is KGHSH and CDR2 is LQKENI in the germline V gene. CDR3 sequence: CASSPGKLGTGSMYTEAFF. The CDR3 DNA reads as TGTGCCAGCTCACCCGGAAAACTCGGGACAGGTTCCATGTACACTGAAGCTTTCTTT.

The chain uses TRBV6-2 or TRBV6-3 and TRBJ2-2; D uncertain. This CDR3 has 15 amino acids. Trimming shortened V by 0 bases and J by 2 bases, and 7 bases separated the two germline ends. The germline V gene has CDR1 MNHEY and CDR2 SVGEGT. The CDR3 reads CASSYSDINTGELFF. As DNA, the CDR3 is TGTGCCAGCAGTTACTCCGACATTAACACCGGGGAGCTGTTTTTT.

The chain is built from TRBV3-1 (or the pseudogene TRBV3-2) and TRBJ2-1; 8 nucleotides align to TRBD2. The trim removed 3 bases at V and 4 bases at J, leaving 8 bases unmatched. Germline assignment: CDR1 LGHDT and CDR2 YNNKEL (reference sequence). This CDR3 is 16 amino acids long. The CDR3 here is CASSQHRLAPYNEQFF. In DNA form, the CDR3 reads TGTGCCAGCAGCCAGCATAGACTAGCGCCTTACAATGAGCAGTTCTTC.

The genes are TRBV3-1 (or the pseudogene TRBV3-2) and TRBJ2-3; TRBD2 matches at 7 bases. Germline V lookup: CDR1 LGHDT, CDR2 YNNKEL (reference sequence). This CDR3 comprises 17 residues. The junction had 10 bases not matched to a gene; V was cut back by 1 base and J by 3 bases. CDR3 sequence reads: CASSQGVRSGVTDTQYF. CDR3 DNA sequence: TGTGCCAGCAGCCAAGGAGTACGAAGCGGGGTGACAGATACGCAGTATTTT.

The gene calls are TRBV5-1 and TRBJ2-1, with 8 bases matching TRBD1. The CDR3 is 15 residues long. Germline V gene sequence: CDR1 SGHRS, CDR2 YFSETQ. V trimming: 1 base; J trimming: 7 bases; junction bases outside the gene matches: 7. The CDR3 reads CASSLTGTGRNEQFF. The CDR3 bases are TGCGCCAGCAGCTTGACCGGGACAGGTCGGAATGAGCAGTTCTTC. The entire variable domain, with the rest obtained from reference TRBV5-1 and TRBJ2-1, is as follows: KAGVTQTPRYLIKTRGQQVTLSCSPISGHRSVSWYQQTPGQGLQFLFEYFSETQRNKGNFPGRFSGRQFSNSRSEMNVSTLELGDSALYLCASSLTGTGRNEQFFGPGTRLTVL.

The CDR3 reads CASSNQVNTEAFF. The CDR3 DNA is TGTGCCAGCAGTAATCAGGTAAACACTGAAGCTTTCTTT. The chain employs TRBV2 and TRBJ1-1; D not resolved. CDR1 is SNHLY and CDR2 is FYNNEI in the germline V gene. Trimming cost V 5 bases and J 2 bases, with 9 bases left between them. The CDR3 extends over 13 amino acids.

The genes are TRBV20-1 and TRBJ1-2; D is unresolved. Trimming stripped 8 bases from V and 5 bases from J, with 9 bases between. Germline CDR1 and CDR2: DFQATT and SNEGSKA (reference sequence). There are 10 residues in the CDR3. In DNA, the CDR3 is TGCAGTATATTTGAGTATGGCTACACCTTC. Amino acid sequence: CSIFEYGYTF.

V usage is TRBV19 and J usage is TRBJ1-1, with D unclear. There are 13 residues in the CDR3. Germline assignment: CDR1 LNHDA and CDR2 SQIVND (reference sequence). Trimming took 5 bases from V and 0 from J, leaving 7 bases between them. CDR3 region: CASSSQMNTEAFF. DNA of the CDR3: TGTGCCAGTAGTTCCCAGATGAACACTGAAGCTTTCTTT.

This clone appeared once. This sequence joins TRBV19 and TRBJ2-7, with 12 bases that match TRBD2. The V gene end was trimmed by 5 bases and the J gene end by 2 bases; junction bases not matched to a gene: 7. Per the germline V gene, CDR1 is LNHDA and CDR2 is SQIVND (reference sequence). The CDR3 has 16 residues. Here the CDR3 reads CASSYGLAGGTYEQYF. The CDR3 nucleotides read TGTGCCAGTAGTTACGGGCTAGCGGGAGGGACCTACGAGCAGTACTTC.

Turning to this clone: An end of the junction does not agree with germline; a read error may underlie this. The V gene is TRBV7-7, the J gene TRBJ2-3, with 8 bases fitting TRBD2. Germline V gives CDR1 SSHAT, CDR2 FNYEAQ (reference sequence). This CDR3 has 15 amino acids. The CDR3 nucleotides read TGTGCTAGCAGCTTAGCACTAGCGGGCACAGATACGCAGTATTTT. It is translated as CASSLALAGTDTQYF. The complete variable domain, with remaining parts taken from reference TRBV7-7 and TRBJ2-3, reads GAGVSQSPRYKVTKRGQDVTLRCDPISSHATLYWYQQALGQGPEFLTYFNYEAQPDKSGLPSDRFSAERPEGSISTLTIQRTEQRDSAMYRCASSLALAGTDTQYFGPGTRLTVL.

The genes are TRBV10-3 and TRBJ1-6; TRBD1 might be the D (6 bases). In germline, CDR1 is ENHRY, CDR2 SYGVKD. CDR3 size: 14 residues. Trimming took 8 bases from V and 6 from J, leaving 14 bases between them. The CDR3 DNA sequence: TGTGCCATCCTATCCGGGACATCTAATTCACCCCTCCACTTT. Its translation: CAILSGTSNSPLHF.

The V and J genes are TRBV21-1 and TRBJ1-1; the listed D gene, TRBD1, was not tested against the DNA. TRBV21-1 is shown as a pseudogene. This CDR3 is built from 17 residues. In DNA, the CDR3 is TGTGCCAGCAGCTCACTCCTCGGACAGGGTAACTTCACTGAAGCTTTCTTT. It encodes CASSSLLGQGNFTEAFF.